This TCR beta chain was recorded in a study of CD8+ T cells in alopecia areata. Study summary: Each day, treated patients took oral tofacitinib twice, at 5 to 10 mg per dose. Tofacitinib administration persisted for 6 to 18 months, succeeded by 6 months off drug. The study, taken as a whole, reports: Higher clonality was seen in lesional scalp than in normal scalp, especially in alopecia totalis/universalis.

Remarks on this clone: Its target is unknown.

In each case, RNA was isolated and then reverse transcribed into cDNA as the sequencing template. Measured with immunoSEQ multiplex PCR; TCRdb has only the in-frame clones, and not every one. Of about 150,000 clones detected, 50% to 65% appear once; the ten largest clones hold around 19%. The study team obtained lesional scalp punch biopsies and peripheral blood from alopecia areata patients. The J segment lost 0 bases and the V segment lost 0 bases, leaving 6 bases of the junction unmatched. The CDR3 extends over 16 amino acids. Germline V gene sequence: CDR1 GTSNPN, CDR2 SVGIG (reference sequence).

The J gene is TRBJ1-1, the V gene TRBV30, with 8 bases matching TRBD1. The sequences come from CD8+ T cells sorted from blood, collected at week 0. The sequence derives from a human donor with alopecia areata. This chain's CDR3 is CAWSVSGGWMNTEAFF. CDR3 DNA: TGTGCCTGGAGTGTATCAGGGGGCTGGATGAACACTGAAGCTTTCTTT.